A single sample is the source of the 18 T cell receptor beta chains below, sequenced in a study of CD8 T cells in Susac syndrome. RNA was extracted with the RNeasy kit, and a quantity of roughly 0.45 to 1 ug was reverse transcribed using random hexamers. TCRdb itself ran the immunoSEQ multiplex PCR reads through MiXCR, one entry per CDR3 protein. The data hold 160,000 or so distinct CDR3 sequences, with roughly 92% observed a single time. The sequenced sample consisted of CD4+ T cells from PBMCs. The receptor source for this set is a human donor with Susac syndrome.

The chain links TRBV20-1 to TRBJ2-5, with TRBD2 matching over 8 bases. Germline loops: CDR1 DFQATT, CDR2 SNEGSKA (reference sequence). V lost 2 bases to trimming and J lost 11 bases; unmatched junction nucleotides: 7. The length of the CDR3 is 12 residues. CDR3 nucleotides: TGCAGTGCTAGAATGGCGGGGGGCCAGCAGTACTTC. Amino acids: CSARMAGGQQYF.

The chain has TRBV6-5 and TRBJ1-1, with a tentative D call TRBD1 (5 bases). The V end was cut by 8 bases, the J end by 1 base, with 11 bases between. This CDR3 comprises 13 residues. The germline V gene has CDR1 MNHEY and CDR2 SVGAGI. CDR3 sequence (DNA): TGTGCCAGCTCGACAGAGAGGAACACTGAAGCTTTCTTT. This gives the protein CASSTERNTEAFF.

The chain combines TRBV5-6 with TRBJ1-2; TRBD1 matches at 7 bases. V gave up 4 bases and J gave up 8 bases; unmatched junction bases: 8. CDR1 SGHDT and CDR2 YYEEEE come from the germline V gene. The CDR3 extends over 13 amino acids. The CDR3 is CASSADRVGGYTF. CDR3 nucleotide sequence: TGTGCCAGCAGCGCTGACAGGGTGGGAGGCTACACCTTC.

The chain is built from TRBV12-3 or TRBV12-4 and TRBJ2-7, with D possibly being TRBD1 (5 bases). There are 14 residues in the CDR3. Trimming removed 1 base from V and 3 bases from J, with 10 bases in between. For the CDR3, the DNA is TGTGCCAGCAGTTTAGACAGGTACAGCTACGAGCAGTACTTC. It codes for CASSLDRYSYEQYF.

This clonotype was found once. The chain combines TRBV20-1 with TRBJ2-5, with 9 bases lining up with TRBD2. Germline values: CDR1 DFQATT, CDR2 SNEGSKA (reference sequence). V gave up 3 bases and J gave up 5 bases; unmatched junction bases: 7. This CDR3 spans 14 amino acids. DNA of the CDR3: TGCAGTGCTAGCGTTCCTAGCGGGACCGAGACCCAGTACTTC. Encoded protein: CSASVPSGTETQYF.

This clonotype showed up just once. This sequence joins TRBV20-1 and TRBJ1-2; TRBD1 aligns across 8 bases. Looked up from germline, CDR1 is DFQATT and CDR2 is SNEGSKA (reference sequence). This CDR3 spans 13 amino acids. V gave up 6 bases and J gave up 6 bases; unmatched junction bases: 9. The CDR3 region has the DNA TGCAGTGCCCTGGACAGGGAGAACGATGGCTACACCTTC. Amino acids: CSALDRENDGYTF.

The V call is TRBV24-1, the J call TRBJ1-2; tentative D call: TRBD1 (5 bases). Germline loops: CDR1 KGHDR, CDR2 SFDVKD. This CDR3 spans 13 amino acids. V lost 3 bases, J lost 6 bases, and 10 bases lay in between. CDR3 amino acids: CATSDGGNHGYTF. The CDR3 DNA is TGTGCCACCAGTGATGGGGGGAATCATGGCTACACCTTC.

Remarks on this clonotype: The junction shows a germline mismatch at one end, possibly a read error. This CDR3 is CASRLAGTEEQYF. CDR3 nucleotide sequence: TGTGCCAGCAGATTAGCCGGGACGGAGGAGCAGTACTTC. The genes are TRBV7-8 and TRBJ2-7, with D tentatively TRBD1 or TRBD2 (5 bases each). The CDR3 length is 13 residues. The germline CDR1 and CDR2 sequences are SGHVS and FQNEAQ.

The chain couples TRBV2 to TRBJ1-2, with D possibly TRBD1 on 6 matching bases. Trimming stripped 6 bases from V and 4 bases from J, with 15 bases between. This CDR3 has 14 amino acids. Per germline, CDR1 SNHLY and CDR2 FYNNEI. The DNA for the CDR3 is TGTGCCAGCAGACCGGACAGTGCATTCTATGGCTACACCTTC. Amino acid sequence: CASRPDSAFYGYTF.

This clonotype was seen a single time. In DNA form, the CDR3 reads TGTGCCATCAGCTCGGGACAGGGGCGGGAGACCCAGTACTTC. Protein sequence: CAISSGQGRETQYF. The chain recombines TRBV10-3 with TRBJ2-5, with 10 bases that match TRBD1. After removal of 6 bases from V and 5 bases from J, the junction contained 6 bases not matched to a gene. Germline V gives CDR1 ENHRY, CDR2 SYGVKD. The CDR3 consists of 14 residues.

The chain couples TRBV5-1 to TRBJ2-6; D gene uncertain. Germline assignment: CDR1 SGHRS and CDR2 YFSETQ. This CDR3 comprises 15 residues. V was trimmed by 4 bases and J by 0 bases, leaving 8 bases between them. The CDR3 reads CASSLLNSGANVLTF. The DNA for the CDR3 is TGCGCCAGCAGCCTGTTGAACTCTGGGGCCAACGTCCTGACTTTC.

CDR3 DNA sequence: TGTGCTAGTGGTTTGGAAGTGAACACTGAAGCTTTCTTT. This gives the protein CASGLEVNTEAFF. V gene TRBV12-5 combines with J gene TRBJ1-1; D unresolved. The germline gives CDR1 LGHNT, CDR2 FRNRAP. Trimming stripped 1 base from V and 0 bases from J, with 3 bases between. The CDR3 spans 13 residues.

This clonotype occurred once. This chain uses TRBV20-1 with TRBJ2-7; 10 nucleotides match TRBD1. CDR1 is DFQATT, CDR2 SNEGSKA, per germline (reference sequence). Trimming cost V 3 bases and J 3 bases; bases outside gene matches: 2. This CDR3 comprises 13 residues. DNA for the CDR3: TGCAGTGCTAGGCGGACAGGGGGCTACGAGCAGTACTTC. Its translation is CSARRTGGYEQYF.

This clonotype was seen only once. This chain links TRBV29-1 with TRBJ1-4; tentative D call: TRBD1 (5 bases). Germline assignment: CDR1 SQVTM and CDR2 ANQGSEA. The CDR3 totals 14 residues. Trimming stripped 5 bases from V and 2 bases from J, with 12 bases between. This CDR3 reads CSVTKGFTNEKLFF. The CDR3 coding sequence is TGCAGCGTTACGAAGGGGTTCACTAATGAAAAACTGTTTTTT.

The chain is built from TRBV10-3 and TRBJ2-2, with D possibly being TRBD2 (6 bases). Germline V CDR1 and CDR2: ENHRY, SYGVKD. The CDR3 runs to 15 residues. The V end lost 1 base, the J end lost 2 bases, and 8 bases lay between the germline ends. The CDR3 nucleotides are TGTGCCATCAGTGAGTTTAGCGGTAACACCGGGGAGCTGTTTTTT. Translating gives CAISEFSGNTGELFF.

V usage is TRBV18 and J usage is TRBJ1-1; maybe TRBD1 (6 bases). From germline, CDR1 is KGHSH and CDR2 LQKENI. The CDR3 loop spans 15 amino acids. V lost 3 bases to trimming and J lost 1 base, with 12 bases between them. The CDR3 nucleotides read TGTGCCAGCTCACCGACAGGAGGGTCGAACACTGAAGCTTTCTTT. Its protein is CASSPTGGSNTEAFF.

The count of this clonotype is one. This chain joins TRBV9 and TRBJ1-1; D is undetermined. The CDR3 is made up of 15 amino acids. Trimming stripped 0 bases from V and 0 bases from J, with 9 bases between. In germline, CDR1 is SGDLS, CDR2 YYNGEE. As DNA, the CDR3 is TGTGCCAGCAGCGTAGGCGGAACTTTGAACACTGAAGCTTTCTTT. It translates to CASSVGGTLNTEAFF.

V usage is TRBV30 and J usage is TRBJ1-2; D may be TRBD1 (6 bases). There are 11 residues in the CDR3. Trimming stripped 5 bases from V and 5 bases from J, with 9 bases between. Germline assignment: CDR1 GTSNPN and CDR2 SVGIG (reference sequence). CDR3 region: CAWGTGYGYTF. CDR3 bases: TGTGCCTGGGGCACAGGGTATGGCTACACCTTC.